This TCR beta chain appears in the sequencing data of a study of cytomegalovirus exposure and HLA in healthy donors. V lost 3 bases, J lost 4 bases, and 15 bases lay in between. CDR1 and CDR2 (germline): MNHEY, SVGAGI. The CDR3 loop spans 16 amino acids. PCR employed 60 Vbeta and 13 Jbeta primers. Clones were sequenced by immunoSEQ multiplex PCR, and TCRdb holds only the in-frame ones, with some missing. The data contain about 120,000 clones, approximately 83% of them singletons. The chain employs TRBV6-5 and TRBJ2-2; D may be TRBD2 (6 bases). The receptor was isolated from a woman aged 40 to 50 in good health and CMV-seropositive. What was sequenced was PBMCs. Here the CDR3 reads CASSYLLMGGTGELFF. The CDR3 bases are TGTGCCAGCAGTTATTTACTCATGGGGGGCACCGGGGAGCTGTTTTTT.